This T cell receptor beta chain was retrieved from a study of blood T cell repertoires in COVID-19. Libraries were prepared by immunoSEQ multiplex PCR; TCRdb keeps only in-frame clonotypes and omits some of them. The sample lists about 71,000 clones, around three quarters occurring once. This CDR3 has 14 amino acids. V lost 5 bases, J lost 7 bases, and 15 bases lay in between. CDR1 and CDR2 from the germline V gene are SEHNR and FQNEAQ (reference sequence). The gene calls are TRBV7-9 and TRBJ1-5, with a tentative D call TRBD1 (6 bases). Sequenced material: peripheral blood. This TCR was sampled from a woman aged 80 or over with active or convalescent COVID-19. CDR3 protein: CASSPDRTNQPQHF. The CDR3, as DNA: TGTGCCAGCAGCCCCGACAGGACCAACCAGCCCCAGCATTTT.